In its sample, the clone carrying this TCR beta chain is medium-sized. As yet, its antigen is unknown. The data belong to a study of HIV-infected patients and healthy controls. Overall study results and limits: Healthy controls shared more CDR3 sequences between individuals than HIV-infected patients did. MAIT alpha-chain CDR3s were frequent in healthy controls, depleted in HIV+.

All unsorted peripheral T cells were captured because whole blood was used without fractionation. About ten uninfected healthy donors were sampled as controls, four sampled twice around 12 weeks apart. cDNA was made from approximately 500 ng RNA using alpha and beta constant primers. Each of the alpha and beta chains got its own library through chain-specific third strand synthesis with indices. Each molecule carried a 12-nucleotide identifier made of two joined random hexamers added before amplification. TCRdb recomputed calls from the 5' RACE reads with MiXCR, one row per CDR3 protein. The top ten hold about 3.5% of the sample, which has roughly 11,000 distinct CDR3 sequences, under 6.5% seen once. This CDR3 comprises 17 residues. From germline, CDR1 is LNHDA and CDR2 SQIVND (reference sequence). The V and J ends lost 3 bases and 7 bases respectively, with 24 bases between them.

The receptor comes from an adult in good health. Sequencing was performed on blood. The J gene is TRBJ1-2, the V gene TRBV19; D not certain. The CDR3 sequence: CASSISPRTIDARGYTF. As DNA, the CDR3 is TGTGCCAGTAGTATCTCCCCTAGAACCATAGACGCCCGTGGCTACACCTTC.